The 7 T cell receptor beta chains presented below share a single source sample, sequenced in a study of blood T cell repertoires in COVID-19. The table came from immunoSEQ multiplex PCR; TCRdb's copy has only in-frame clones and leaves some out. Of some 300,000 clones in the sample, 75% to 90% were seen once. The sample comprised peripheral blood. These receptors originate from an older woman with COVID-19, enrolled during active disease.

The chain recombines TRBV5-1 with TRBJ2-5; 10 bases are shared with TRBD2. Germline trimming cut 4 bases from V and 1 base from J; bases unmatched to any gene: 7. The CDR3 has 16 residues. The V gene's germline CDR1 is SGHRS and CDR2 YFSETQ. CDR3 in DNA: TGCGCCAGCAGCCCCGGACTAGCGGACTCCCAAGAGACCCAGTACTTC. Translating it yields CASSPGLADSQETQYF.

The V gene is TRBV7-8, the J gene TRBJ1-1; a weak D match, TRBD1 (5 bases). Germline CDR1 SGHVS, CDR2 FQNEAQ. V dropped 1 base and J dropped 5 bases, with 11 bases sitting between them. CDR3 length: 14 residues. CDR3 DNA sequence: TGTGCCAGCAGCTTAGTCCCAGGGATGACTGAAGCTTTCTTT. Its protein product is CASSLVPGMTEAFF. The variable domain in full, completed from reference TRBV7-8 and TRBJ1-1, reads GAGVSQSPRYKVAKRGQDVALRCDPISGHVSLFWYQQALGQGPEFLTYFQNEAQLDKSGLPSDRFFAERPEGSVSTLKIQRTQQEDSAVYLCASSLVPGMTEAFFGQGTRLTVV.

CDR3 in amino acids: CASSLTGYPGLAAIPYEQFF. CDR3 sequence (DNA): TGCGCCAGCAGCTTAACAGGGTACCCGGGACTAGCGGCAATCCCCTATGAGCAGTTCTTC. V gene TRBV5-1 combines with J gene TRBJ2-1, with 11 bases matching TRBD2. The CDR3 consists of 20 residues. V gave up 2 bases and J gave up 8 bases; unmatched junction bases: 21. Looked up from germline, CDR1 is SGHRS and CDR2 is YFSETQ.

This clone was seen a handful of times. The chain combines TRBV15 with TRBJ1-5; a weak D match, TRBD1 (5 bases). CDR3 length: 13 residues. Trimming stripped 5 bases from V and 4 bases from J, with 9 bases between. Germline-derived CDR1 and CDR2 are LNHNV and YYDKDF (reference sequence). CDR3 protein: CATSRGGNQPQHF. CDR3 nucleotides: TGTGCCACCAGCCGGGGGGGTAATCAGCCCCAGCATTTT.

The CDR3, as DNA: TGTGCCAGCAGTGCGAAACCGGGACAGGGGTATGGCTACACCTTC. It translates to CASSAKPGQGYGYTF. J is TRBJ1-2 and V is TRBV6-4; 10 bases are a match to TRBD1. The V gene's germline CDR1 is MRHNA and CDR2 SNTAGT. The J segment lost 5 bases and the V segment lost 4 bases, leaving 7 bases of the junction unmatched. The CDR3 covers 15 residues.

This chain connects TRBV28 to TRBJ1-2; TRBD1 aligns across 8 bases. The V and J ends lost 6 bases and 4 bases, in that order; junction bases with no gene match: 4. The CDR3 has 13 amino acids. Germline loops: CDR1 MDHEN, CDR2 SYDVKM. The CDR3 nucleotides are TGTGCCAGCAGCAGGGGGCCGGTCTATGGCTACACCTTC. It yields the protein CASSRGPVYGYTF.

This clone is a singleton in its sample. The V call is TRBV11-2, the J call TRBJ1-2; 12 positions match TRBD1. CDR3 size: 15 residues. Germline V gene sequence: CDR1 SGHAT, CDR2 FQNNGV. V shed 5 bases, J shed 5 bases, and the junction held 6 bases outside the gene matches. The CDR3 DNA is TGTGCCAGCAGCGCAGGGACAGGGGGCCGGTATGGCTACACCTTC. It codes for CASSAGTGGRYGYTF.